Described below is a single T cell receptor beta chain sequence and its context. These data are taken from a study of patients and donors after allogeneic stem cell transplantation. This CDR3 has 17 residues. Germline assignment: CDR1 SGHRS and CDR2 YFSETQ. V lost 4 bases and J lost 5; bases outside the gene matches: 9. Each CDR3 protein is one row after TCRdb ran MiXCR on the RT-PCR reads. The table includes about a million distinct CDR3 sequences, about 20% detected once. The specimen sequenced was blood, either unsorted or a sorted T cell fraction (not recorded which). This chain uses TRBV5-1 with TRBJ2-2, with 12 bases fitting TRBD2. This TCR came from a human donor who was either an allogeneic HSCT recipient or a stem cell or donor lymphocyte infusion donor (not recorded which). It is not recorded whose cells these are; they may come from a transplant donor. In DNA, the CDR3 is TGCGCCAGCAGCCTCCTAGCGGGAGGGCCGGATACCGGGGAGCTGTTTTTT. Encoded protein: CASSLLAGGPDTGELFF.